This paragraph covers one T cell receptor beta chain sequence. The sample originates from a study of blood T cell repertoires in COVID-19. For the study at large: Whether acute or convalescent, the COVID-19 samples came from the United States, Italy and Spain. From T cells, B-cell-depleted T cells, or PBMCs came the material, which was cDNA or gDNA.

Per the original data handling: Reference gene primer amplification in the assay estimated nucleated cell counts. Sequencing used immunoSEQ multiplex PCR; TCRdb keeps in-frame clones, though not all of them. From that table come the V and J calls and clone size; the DNA was used to work out D and trimming. The sample includes over 110,000 clones, around 80% of them seen just once. Germline lookup yields CDR1 SEHNR and CDR2 FQNEAQ (reference sequence). CDR3 length equals 14 residues. V shed 4 bases and J 4 bases; nucleotides not matched to a gene: 5. Input material: peripheral blood. This clonotype originated in an older man with acute or convalescent COVID-19. This sequence joins TRBV7-9 and TRBJ2-5, with 8 bases lining up with TRBD2. The CDR3 DNA reads TGTGCCAGCAGCTCTTCGGGAGGGTCAGAGACCCAGTACTTC. Translated, it gives CASSSSGGSETQYF.